One TCR beta chain is described in this entry. What it recognizes is unknown. Extracted from the samples, RNA was reverse transcribed into cDNA to serve as the sequencing template. Here immunoSEQ multiplex PCR was the method, and the copy in TCRdb shows in-frame clones only, minus some. The sample has some 110,000 clones, less than 80% seen once; the top ten hold roughly 3.1%. This specimen comes from a study of CD8+ T cells in alopecia areata. Overall study results and limits: Patients shared TCRs less clearly than mice did, possibly for HLA-related reasons.

The CDR3 runs 13 residues. Germline CDR1 is SQVTM and CDR2 is ANQGSEA. The V and J ends lost 7 bases and 2 bases respectively, with 14 bases between them. The receptor comes from a human donor in good health. The chain joins TRBV29-1 to TRBJ1-2, with D maybe TRBD1 (6 bases). Sequenced input: CD4+ T cells sorted from blood. CDR3 in amino acids: CSGGAAGNYGYTF. The CDR3 DNA sequence: TGCAGCGGGGGGGCGGCTGGGAACTATGGCTACACCTTC.